These 8 T cell receptor beta chains share one sample of origin, sequenced in a study of blood T cells in healthy people across ages (dated by TCRdb to between 2014 and 2017). To prepare the library, 5' RACE was applied. TCRdb records Illumina HiSeq 2500 as the sequencer. A second PCR of about 6 to 11 cycles was performed with a sample-barcoded 5' primer and a J-beta primer mix. In TCRdb, the public reads were trimmed at Q25 with fastp and aligned with MiXCR, with productive beta chains retained. Each record represents a unique CDR3 protein, reported with the most common genes and DNA among its rows. This sample comprises 1.4 million to 1.5 million distinct CDR3 sequences, around two fifths of them detected only once. Roughly 7.9% of the sample belongs to the ten largest clones. Sequencing was done on a sample of blood. The receptors were gathered from a woman between 18 and 29 years old in good health.

This rearrangement joins TRBV5-1 to TRBJ1-5; perhaps TRBD1 as D (6 bases). The CDR3 extends over 18 amino acids. The germline CDR1 and CDR2 sequences are SGHRS and YFSETQ. The V and J ends lost 4 bases and 2 bases respectively, with 22 bases between them. The CDR3 loop reads CASSAKARDTARNQPQHF. The CDR3 DNA sequence: TGCGCCAGCAGCGCCAAAGCCCGGGACACTGCTCGCAATCAGCCCCAGCATTTT.

The chain employs TRBV29-1 and TRBJ1-2, with TRBD1 matching 9 bases. The CDR3 sequence is 14 residues long. The V gene end was trimmed by 4 bases and the J gene end by 4 bases; junction bases not matched to a gene: 7. CDR1 and CDR2 from the germline V gene are SQVTM and ANQGSEA. The CDR3 spells CSVGGTGRAYGYTF. The CDR3 nucleotides read TGCAGCGTTGGAGGGACAGGGCGGGCCTATGGCTACACCTTC.

The sample holds a few counts of this clonotype. The chain has TRBV11-1 and TRBJ2-7, with 9 nucleotides matching TRBD1. The CDR3 extends over 16 amino acids. CDR1 is SGHAT, CDR2 FQDESV, per germline (reference sequence). With 3 bases clipped from V and 6 bases from J, the junction kept 12 bases outside the gene matches. CDR3 loop: CASSLTTGTGSSEQYF. CDR3 nucleotide sequence: TGTGCCAGCAGCTTGACGACCGGGACAGGGAGCTCCGAGCAGTACTTC.

This clonotype was picked up many times. The CDR3 region is CASSQDLEQYF. CDR3 DNA sequence: TGCGCCAGCAGCCAAGATTTGGAGCAGTACTTC. The chain employs TRBV4-1 and TRBJ2-7; D uncertain. V was trimmed by 0 bases and J by 7 bases, leaving 4 bases between them. CDR1 and CDR2 from the germline V gene are MGHRA and YSYEKL. The length of the CDR3 is 11 residues.

This chain joins TRBV30 and TRBJ1-2; TRBD1 aligns across 8 bases. Germline loops: CDR1 GTSNPN, CDR2 SVGIG (reference sequence). The CDR3 extends over 13 amino acids. V gave up 2 bases and J gave up 6 bases; unmatched junction bases: 5. In DNA, the CDR3 is TGTGCCTGGAGTATAGGCAGGGGGCATGGCTACACCTTC. Translating gives CAWSIGRGHGYTF.

The chain combines TRBV5-6 with TRBJ1-1, with D uncertain. Trimming removed 0 bases at V and 5 bases at J, with 14 bases between. Germline lookup yields CDR1 SGHDT and CDR2 YYEEEE. The CDR3 contains 15 residues. CDR3 in amino acids: CASSLVRAPGTEAFF. The CDR3 region has the DNA TGTGCCAGCAGCTTGGTAAGGGCGCCGGGGACTGAAGCTTTCTTT.

Notes on this clonotype: One junction end disagrees with the germline gene, perhaps due to a read error. The rearrangement links TRBV7-2 to TRBJ2-1; D possibly matches TRBD1 or TRBD2 (5 bases each). Germline values: CDR1 SGHTA, CDR2 FQGNSA. The CDR3 is 15 amino acids. CDR3 bases: TGTGCCAGCAGCTTACTCGGGACGGTCCCCGATGAGCTGTTCTTC. Translation gives CASSLLGTVPDELFF.

The gene calls are TRBV2 and TRBJ2-1; D possibly matches TRBD1 or TRBD2 (5 bases each). The DNA matches TRBJ2-7 better at its end, which makes the J call doubtful. The CDR3 spans 16 residues. Germline CDR1 SNHLY, CDR2 FYNNEI. The CDR3 DNA sequence: TGTGCCAGCAGGGTACAGGAATGGGGACCCTACAATGAGCAGTACTTC. It specifies CASRVQEWGPYNEQYF.